One and the same sample provided the 8 T cell receptor beta chains below, sequenced in a study of shared clonotypes between healthy human individuals. Produced via immunoSEQ multiplex PCR; TCRdb's table is partial and in-frame only. The sample consists of approximately 2.5 million clones, approximately 94% of them appearing once. The sequencing input was naive CD4+ T cells from PBMCs. The subset was: CD45RA+ positively selected. The receptors were gathered from a man between 18 and 29 years old in good health. Some clones in this sample may be carry-over from other donors' samples.

The CDR3 region has the DNA TGTGCCAGCAGCTGGACCGGGCTAGCGGGGAGGTACGAGCAGTACTTC. Translation: CASSWTGLAGRYEQYF. The J gene is TRBJ2-7, the V gene TRBV5-8; TRBD2 matches 9 bases. The CDR3 sequence is 16 residues long. The V gene's germline CDR1 is SGHTS and CDR2 YDEGEE. J lost 4 bases, V lost 3 bases, and 11 bases had no gene match.

The V and J genes are TRBV9 and TRBJ2-1; the match to TRBD1 covers 9 bases. Germline V gene sequence: CDR1 SGDLS, CDR2 YYNGEE. Trimming cost V 4 bases and J 7 bases; bases outside gene matches: 6. This CDR3 comprises 14 residues. In DNA, the CDR3 is TGTGCCAGCAGCCCTGGGACAGGGTGGAATGAGCAGTTCTTC. Its translation is CASSPGTGWNEQFF.

The gene calls are TRBV28 and TRBJ2-1; D may be TRBD2 (5 bases). The germline V gene has CDR1 MDHEN and CDR2 SYDVKM. This CDR3 has 15 residues. The V end lost 7 bases, the J end lost 0 bases, and 13 bases lay between the germline ends. CDR3 residues: CASIVEDLSYNEQFF. The CDR3 DNA reads as TGTGCCAGCATTGTGGAGGACCTCTCCTACAATGAGCAGTTCTTC.

The chain uses TRBV4-1 and TRBJ2-4; D gene uncertain. Trimming stripped 8 bases from V and 2 bases from J, with 10 bases between. Germline assignment: CDR1 MGHRA and CDR2 YSYEKL. This CDR3 contains 13 residues. This CDR3 is CASGQLTKNIQYF. Here the CDR3 DNA reads TGCGCCAGCGGTCAGCTAACCAAAAACATTCAGTACTTC.

About this clone itself: This sample includes further DNA sequences coding for the same CDR3. The chain combines TRBV28 with TRBJ2-3, with D uncertain. Trimming removed 6 bases at V and 0 bases at J, with 4 bases between. The CDR3 length is 12 residues. Germline-derived CDR1 and CDR2 are MDHEN and SYDVKM. The chain's CDR3 is CASRRSTDTQYF. The DNA for the CDR3 is TGTGCCAGCAGGAGAAGCACAGATACGCAGTATTTT.

In regard to this clone: This specimen includes other DNA sequences encoding the same CDR3. V usage is TRBV27 and J usage is TRBJ1-1, with D perhaps TRBD1 (6 bases). Per germline, CDR1 MNHEY and CDR2 SMNVEV (reference sequence). V lost 4 bases, J lost 5 bases, and 20 bases lay in between. CDR3 size: 16 residues. The CDR3 region has the DNA TGTGCCAGCAGTTCGATGGCGGGGGGGGCCGGGACTGAAGCTTTCTTT. Its protein product is CASSSMAGGAGTEAFF.

The rearrangement uses TRBV5-6 and TRBJ2-7; tentatively, D is TRBD2 (6 bases). The CDR3 extends over 14 amino acids. Trimming stripped 3 bases from V and 2 bases from J, with 12 bases between. Germline V gene lookup returns CDR1 SGHDT and CDR2 YYEEEE. The DNA of the CDR3 is TGTGCCAGCAGCTGGGCGGGGCCTCCCTACGAGCAGTACTTC. Its translation: CASSWAGPPYEQYF.

This clone was seen a single time. The rearrangement links TRBV14 to TRBJ2-7, with D perhaps being TRBD1 or TRBD2 (5 bases each). This CDR3 spans 16 amino acids. V lost 2 bases to trimming and J lost 7 bases, with 21 bases between them. Germline V gives CDR1 SGHDN, CDR2 FVKESK. CDR3 DNA sequence: TGTGCCAGCAGCCAAATTGGGACGACCTGGAGATGGGAGCAGTACTTC. It translates to CASSQIGTTWRWEQYF.